The entry below describes one T cell receptor (beta chain). The sample originates from a study of CD8 T cells in Susac syndrome. Random hexamers primed reverse transcription of about 0.5 to 1 ug RNA. TCRdb used MiXCR to reprocess the immunoSEQ multiplex PCR reads, holding one entry per CDR3 protein. This sample has about 430,000 distinct CDR3 sequences; roughly 85% occur once, and the top ten carry 0.09% to 0.15%. The V and J ends lost 3 bases and 0 bases, in that order; junction bases with no gene match: 8. This CDR3 has 16 amino acids. Germline assignment: CDR1 LNHNV and CDR2 YYDKDF (reference sequence).

The receptor was isolated from a human donor with multiple sclerosis. Sequencing used CD8+ T cells from PBMCs. This sequence joins TRBV15 and TRBJ2-7, with 7 bases identical to TRBD2. The CDR3 loop reads CATSREGLADSYEQYF. The CDR3 bases are TGTGCCACCAGCAGGGAAGGGCTAGCGGACTCCTACGAGCAGTACTTC.